These T cell receptor beta chains were read from a single sample in a study of T cell responses to AZD1222 COVID-19 vaccine. TCRdb keeps only in-frame clones here, not all; method: immunoSEQ multiplex PCR. The repertoire includes more than 95,000 clones, around 91% of them detected once, and around a sixth sits in the top ten. The source material was peripheral blood, sampled on day 0 of AZD1222 vaccination. These receptors all come from an adult in good health. Both conserved end residues are part of each CDR3. The D gene is left open where the match is weak. Clone sizes are given selectively: once, few, many, or a class where the clone is expanded.

J: TRBJ2-5
size: -
V: TRBV5-1
D: -
CDR3: CASSLELGYQETQYF
DNA: TGCGCCAGCAGCTTGGAACTGGGATACCAAGAGACCCAGTACTTC

J: TRBJ1-4
size: -
V: TRBV6-1
D: -
CDR3: CASSEAWTTNEKLFF
DNA: TGTGCCAGCAGTGAAGCGTGGACGACTAATGAAAAACTGTTTTTT

J: TRBJ2-1
size: -
V: TRBV27
D: TRBD1
CDR3: CASRTGGALNEQFF
DNA: TGTGCCAGCAGGACAGGGGGCGCATTGAATGAGCAGTTCTTC

J: TRBJ1-3
size: -
V: TRBV15
D: -
CDR3: CATGRSGNTIYF
DNA: TGTGCCACCGGCCGCTCTGGAAACACCATATATTTT

J: TRBJ2-7
size: -
V: TRBV18
D: TRBD1
CDR3: CASSSDRVVDEQYF
DNA: TGTGCCAGCTCATCGGACAGGGTTGTAGACGAGCAGTACTTC

J: TRBJ1-4
size: -
V: TRBV5-1
D: -
CDR3: CASSLWQAANEKLFF
DNA: TGCGCCAGCAGCTTGTGGCAGGCAGCTAATGAAAAACTGTTTTTT

J: TRBJ1-1
size: -
V: TRBV23-1
D: TRBD1
CDR3: CASSHSGTGGEAFF
DNA: TGCGCCAGCAGTCATTCAGGGACAGGTGGGGAAGCTTTCTTT

J: TRBJ1-6
size: once
V: TRBV5-4
D: TRBD1
CDR3: CASSSGTGFSPLHF
DNA: TGTGCCAGCAGTTCCGGGACAGGGTTTTCACCCCTCCACTTT

J: TRBJ1-4
size: -
V: TRBV2
D: TRBD1
CDR3: CASSDGTEKLFF
DNA: TGTGCCAGCAGCGATGGGACAGAGAAACTGTTTTTT

J: TRBJ1-1
size: -
V: TRBV30
D: -
CDR3: CAWGPGDANTEAFF
DNA: TGTGCCTGGGGGCCGGGAGACGCGAACACTGAAGCTTTCTTT

J: TRBJ1-2
size: -
V: TRBV19
D: -
CDR3: CATSPFAPNYGYTF
DNA: TGTGCCACTTCCCCCTTTGCTCCTAACTATGGCTACACCTTC

J: TRBJ1-4
size: -
V: TRBV9
D: TRBD1
CDR3: CASSGRDSGNEKLFF
DNA: TGTGCCAGCAGCGGCCGGGACAGTGGAAATGAAAAACTGTTTTTT

J: TRBJ1-2
size: -
V: TRBV29-1
D: -
CDR3: CSVEATGFHGYTF
DNA: TGCAGCGTTGAAGCCACAGGGTTTCATGGCTACACCTTC

J: TRBJ2-1
size: -
V: TRBV10-3
D: TRBD2
CDR3: CAISGSSGGADYEQFF
DNA: TGTGCCATCAGTGGCTCTAGCGGGGGGGCCGATTATGAGCAGTTCTTC

J: TRBJ1-5
size: -
V: TRBV7-9
D: TRBD1
CDR3: CASSLGSGQNQPQHF
DNA: TGTGCCAGCAGCCTAGGATCGGGACAGAATCAGCCCCAGCATTTT

J: TRBJ2-2
size: -
V: TRBV5-1
D: TRBD1
CDR3: CASSSGTGGAGELFF
DNA: TGCGCCAGCAGCTCCGGGACAGGGGGGGCCGGGGAGCTGTTTTTT

J: TRBJ2-1
size: -
V: TRBV11-2
D: TRBD2
CDR3: CASSFRVGGFNEQFF
DNA: TGTGCCAGCAGCTTCCGCGTGGGGGGGTTCAATGAGCAGTTCTTC

J: TRBJ1-4
size: -
V: TRBV5-1
D: -
CDR3: CASSRTAFNEKLFF
DNA: TGCGCCAGCAGCAGGACAGCGTTCAATGAAAAACTGTTTTTT

J: TRBJ1-5
size: -
V: TRBV30
D: -
CDR3: CAWSAKELQPQHF
DNA: TGTGCCTGGAGTGCCAAGGAACTTCAGCCCCAGCATTTT

J: TRBJ2-7
size: -
V: TRBV12-3/TRBV12-4
D: -
CDR3: CASSFRDTYEQYF
DNA: TGTGCCAGCAGTTTTCGGGACACCTACGAGCAGTACTTC

J: TRBJ2-5
size: -
V: TRBV6-6
D: TRBD2
CDR3: CASSYRGEVRHF
DNA: TGTGCCAGCAGTTACCGGGGGGAAGTCAGGCACTTC

J: TRBJ2-1
size: -
V: TRBV7-2
D: TRBD2
CDR3: CASSLASGGVSWQFF
DNA: TGTGCCAGCAGCTTAGCTAGTGGGGGGGTCTCATGGCAGTTCTTC